Reported below is one TCR beta chain. This sample stems from a study of regulatory T cells in long-lasting Graves disease. Time point given: persistent/refractory GD, antithyroid drugs over 5 years with positive TRAb. Scientists built the TCR library using RNA that was extracted from PBMCs. Library construction for TCR beta used iRepertoire HTBI primers and Arm-PCR of CDR3 regions. One entry per CDR3 protein, called by TCRdb with MiXCR from the multiplex PCR reads. The data contain 360,000 or so distinct CDR3 sequences, roughly 23% of them singletons. The CDR3 is made up of 10 amino acids. The germline V gene encodes CDR1 SGHAT and CDR2 FQNNGV. Trimming took off 6 bases at V and 8 bases at J, with 5 bases between the two ends.

The TCR originated in a woman between 40 and 55 years old with Graves disease. Sample: peripheral blood mononuclear cells (PBMCs), taken when the disease was refractory, from a patient treated with antithyroid drugs. The rearrangement links TRBV11-2 to TRBJ2-1, with D uncertain. The CDR3 DNA is TGTGCCAGCAGTGGGGATGAGCAGTTCTTC. It is translated as CASSGDEQFF.